The rows below give T cell receptor beta chains drawn from one sample of a study of blood T cell repertoires in COVID-19. Only in-frame clones appear in the TCRdb table, and some are missing; sequencing was by immunoSEQ multiplex PCR. The sample shows under 300,000 clones, around 85% of them seen only once. The sample consisted of peripheral blood. These receptors originate from a man between 60 and 75 years old with acute or convalescent COVID-19. Each CDR3 is given with its conserved first and last residue. The D gene is left open where the match is weak. Expanded clones get a size class; other rows say once, few or many, or leave the size out.

size: NA
D: NA
J: TRBJ2-7
length: 11
V: TRBV28
CDR3: CASSWTYEQYF

size: NA
D: NA
J: TRBJ2-4
length: 14
V: TRBV7-2
CDR3: CASRPGLLENIQYF

size: NA
D: NA
J: TRBJ1-2
length: 16
V: TRBV9
CDR3: CASSAPAEGQNYGYTF

size: once
D: TRBD1
J: TRBJ1-5
length: 15
V: TRBV6-2/TRBV6-3
CDR3: CASSYKGAMDQPQHF

size: NA
D: NA
J: TRBJ1-1
length: 13
V: TRBV6-5
CDR3: CASYRSWGTEAFF

size: NA
D: NA
J: TRBJ1-1
length: 15
V: TRBV5-6
CDR3: CASSPDGTYNTEAFF

size: NA
D: NA
J: TRBJ1-3
length: 14
V: TRBV10-3
CDR3: CAISEGQPGNTIYF

size: NA
D: TRBD1
J: TRBJ2-1
length: 13
V: TRBV11-2
CDR3: CASSARQGNEQFF

size: NA
D: NA
J: TRBJ2-1
length: 12
V: TRBV19
CDR3: CASSIGANEQFF

size: NA
D: NA
J: TRBJ2-1
length: 12
V: TRBV21-1
CDR3: CASSKGAYEQFF

size: NA
D: NA
J: TRBJ2-2
length: 13
V: TRBV12-3/TRBV12-4
CDR3: CASSLGGSGELFF

size: NA
D: NA
J: TRBJ2-7
length: 13
V: TRBV19
CDR3: CASSSGIPYEQYF

size: NA
D: NA
J: TRBJ2-7
length: 14
V: TRBV6-5
CDR3: CASSYRQGKNEQYF

size: NA
D: NA
J: TRBJ1-1
length: 13
V: TRBV5-6
CDR3: CASSLYSATEAFF

size: NA
D: NA
J: TRBJ2-7
length: 15
V: TRBV7-2
CDR3: CASSPGERVAYEQYF

size: NA
D: TRBD1
J: TRBJ1-4
length: 14
V: TRBV5-1
CDR3: CASSTGQSNEKLFF

size: few
D: NA
J: TRBJ1-4
length: 16
V: TRBV10-3
CDR3: CAISESTSREGEKLFF

size: few
D: NA
J: TRBJ2-7
length: 14
V: TRBV9
CDR3: CASSVAERPSEQYF

size: NA
D: NA
J: TRBJ2-2
length: 18
V: TRBV5-8
CDR3: CASSLNLGRGPSSGELFF

size: NA
D: TRBD2
J: TRBJ2-1
length: 16
V: TRBV13
CDR3: CASSLVEAGGGNEQFF

size: NA
D: NA
J: TRBJ2-5
length: 12
V: TRBV5-1
CDR3: CASSLAEETQYF

size: NA
D: TRBD1
J: TRBJ1-3
length: 14
V: TRBV2
CDR3: CASSRDRGRDTIYF

size: NA
D: NA
J: TRBJ2-5
length: 15
V: TRBV11-3
CDR3: CASSLESGDGRPQYF

size: NA
D: TRBD1
J: TRBJ1-1
length: 13
V: TRBV29-1
CDR3: CSVLDRANTEAFF

size: NA
D: TRBD1
J: TRBJ1-1
length: 14
V: TRBV5-1
CDR3: CASSLGGGRVTAFF

size: NA
D: TRBD1
J: TRBJ2-1
length: 16
V: TRBV7-2
CDR3: CASSFSGTGGGEEQFF

size: NA
D: NA
J: TRBJ2-7
length: 12
V: TRBV7-6
CDR3: CASSSQGTEQYF

size: NA
D: NA
J: TRBJ1-2
length: 15
V: TRBV6-6
CDR3: CASSYKVNRVEGYTF

size: NA
D: NA
J: TRBJ1-6
length: 16
V: TRBV6-5
CDR3: CASSSGRGSYNSPLHF

size: NA
D: TRBD2
J: TRBJ2-1
length: 16
V: TRBV9
CDR3: CASSALAGGPKNEQFF

size: NA
D: TRBD1
J: TRBJ2-1
length: 15
V: TRBV5-6
CDR3: CASSFRRTGYNEQFF

size: NA
D: TRBD1
J: TRBJ2-7
length: 14
V: TRBV29-1
CDR3: CSVVGTGSSYEQYF

size: once
D: NA
J: TRBJ2-7
length: 12
V: TRBV28
CDR3: CASSSNRAEQYF

size: NA
D: NA
J: TRBJ1-5
length: 13
V: TRBV24-1
CDR3: CATSLSGNQPQHF

size: NA
D: TRBD2
J: TRBJ2-2
length: 15
V: TRBV2
CDR3: CASSVLAGDTGELFF

size: NA
D: NA
J: TRBJ2-2
length: 16
V: TRBV7-3
CDR3: CASSFRTVITTGELFF

size: NA
D: NA
J: TRBJ2-7
length: 14
V: TRBV27
CDR3: CASSLSSGDYEQYF

size: NA
D: TRBD2
J: TRBJ2-1
length: 19
V: TRBV5-4
CDR3: CASSVDTTGSGRWYNEQFF

size: once
D: NA
J: TRBJ1-1
length: 16
V: TRBV11-2
CDR3: CASSLGQQGSDTEAFF

size: NA
D: NA
J: TRBJ2-5
length: 15
V: TRBV7-3
CDR3: CASSPFGQGGETQYF

size: NA
D: TRBD1
J: TRBJ1-6
length: 16
V: TRBV5-1
CDR3: CASSGLTGEKDSPLHF

size: NA
D: NA
J: TRBJ2-7
length: 16
V: TRBV10-3
CDR3: CAISDSFDRSPYEQYF

size: few
D: NA
J: TRBJ2-3
length: 14
V: TRBV29-1
CDR3: CSGRRGIGTDTQYF

size: NA
D: NA
J: TRBJ2-7
length: 13
V: TRBV4-3
CDR3: CASSLRGGNEQYF

size: NA
D: NA
J: TRBJ1-2
length: 14
V: TRBV3-1/TRBV3-2
CDR3: CASSQPGSLRGYTF

size: NA
D: NA
J: TRBJ1-2
length: 14
V: TRBV4-3
CDR3: CASSPLGGAYGYTF

size: NA
D: NA
J: TRBJ2-7
length: 12
V: TRBV12-3/TRBV12-4
CDR3: CASSLAAGEQYF

size: NA
D: NA
J: TRBJ2-7
length: 13
V: TRBV21-1
CDR3: CASSGRDSYEQYF

size: NA
D: TRBD1
J: TRBJ1-6
length: 15
V: TRBV5-1
CDR3: CASSLGQGRNSPLHF

size: once
D: TRBD1
J: TRBJ2-1
length: 13
V: TRBV5-1
CDR3: CASSLTGYNEQFF

size: NA
D: NA
J: TRBJ2-6
length: 16
V: TRBV11-3
CDR3: CASSHIRGPGANVLTF

size: NA
D: TRBD1
J: TRBJ1-5
length: 15
V: TRBV5-6
CDR3: CASSLGAGQNQPQHF

size: NA
D: NA
J: TRBJ2-4
length: 15
V: TRBV6-5
CDR3: CASSTALLAKNIQYF

size: NA
D: NA
J: TRBJ1-1
length: 14
V: TRBV19
CDR3: CASSRQSGGTEAFF